These 7 T cell receptor beta chains were sequenced from one sample in a study of blood T cell repertoires in COVID-19. Clones were read by immunoSEQ multiplex PCR, and TCRdb kept only the in-frame ones, dropping some. This table holds a few hundred thousand clones, around 86% found once. The sample was peripheral blood. These receptors all come from a woman aged 50 to 60 with acute or convalescent COVID-19.

The chain uses TRBV18 and TRBJ1-1; 9 bases align to TRBD1. This CDR3 is built from 13 residues. After removal of 6 bases from V and 10 bases from J, the junction contained 9 bases not matched to a gene. Per the germline V gene, CDR1 is KGHSH and CDR2 is LQKENI. The CDR3 DNA sequence: TGTGCCAGCTCCCCTAGGACAGGGGAGGTAGCTTTCTTT. It translates to CASSPRTGEVAFF.

The chain uses TRBV27 and TRBJ1-5; 8 positions match TRBD1. The germline V gene has CDR1 MNHEY and CDR2 SMNVEV (reference sequence). Germline trimming cut 6 bases from V and 0 bases from J; bases unmatched to any gene: 13. There are 18 residues in the CDR3. Here the CDR3 reads CASSPDRARIYSNQPQHF. The CDR3 DNA is TGTGCCAGCAGCCCGGACAGGGCCCGAATTTATAGCAATCAGCCCCAGCATTTT.

This chain links TRBV7-2 with TRBJ2-3; 9 nucleotides line up with TRBD2. The length of the CDR3 is 15 residues. Trimming cost V 1 base and J 4 bases; bases outside gene matches: 3. CDR1 and CDR2 (germline): SGHTA, FQGNSA. The CDR3 DNA follows: TGTGCCAGCAGCTTAGAGAGCGGGAGGCCAGATACGCAGTATTTT. This codes for CASSLESGRPDTQYF.

The rearrangement uses TRBV5-8 and TRBJ2-7; no definite D call. The CDR3 length is 14 residues. V lost 1 base, J lost 0 bases, and 8 bases lay in between. CDR1 is SGHTS, CDR2 YDEGEE, per germline. The CDR3: CASSLMRSSYEQYF. CDR3 DNA sequence: TGTGCCAGCAGCTTGATGAGGAGCTCCTACGAGCAGTACTTC.

This clone was observed a handful of times. V usage is TRBV5-4 and J usage is TRBJ2-7; TRBD1 is a possible D gene (5 bases). Trimming pared 2 bases from V and 3 bases from J, leaving 9 bases between. From germline, CDR1 is SGHNT and CDR2 YYREEE (reference sequence). The CDR3 contains 13 residues. CDR3 sequence: CASSLGTGYEQYF. DNA for the CDR3: TGTGCCAGCAGCTTAGGTACAGGCTACGAGCAGTACTTC. The complete variable domain, with remaining parts taken from reference TRBV5-4 and TRBJ2-7, reads ETGVTQSPTHLIKTRGQQVTLRCSSQSGHNTVSWYQQALGQGPQFIFQYYREEENGRGNFPPRFSGLQFPNYSSELNVNALELDDSALYLCASSLGTGYEQYFGPGTRLTVT.

This sequence joins TRBV14 and TRBJ2-3, with 12 bases identical to TRBD2. CDR1 SGHDN and CDR2 FVKESK come from the germline V gene. Trimming removed 4 bases from V and 1 base from J; junction bases left unmatched: 6. This CDR3 is built from 17 residues. The CDR3 DNA is TGTGCCAGCAGCCCCTACCGACTAGCGGGAGGCACAGATACGCAGTATTTT. This gives the protein CASSPYRLAGGTDTQYF.

This clone was picked up one time. The V call is TRBV19, the J call TRBJ2-2; D is possibly TRBD2 (6 bases). V dropped 10 bases and J dropped 2 bases, with 14 bases sitting between them. Germline CDR1 and CDR2: LNHDA and SQIVND (reference sequence). CDR3 length: 14 residues. The CDR3 reads CATRDFQNTGELFF. As DNA, the CDR3 is TGTGCCACGCGGGACTTCCAAAACACCGGGGAGCTGTTTTTT.